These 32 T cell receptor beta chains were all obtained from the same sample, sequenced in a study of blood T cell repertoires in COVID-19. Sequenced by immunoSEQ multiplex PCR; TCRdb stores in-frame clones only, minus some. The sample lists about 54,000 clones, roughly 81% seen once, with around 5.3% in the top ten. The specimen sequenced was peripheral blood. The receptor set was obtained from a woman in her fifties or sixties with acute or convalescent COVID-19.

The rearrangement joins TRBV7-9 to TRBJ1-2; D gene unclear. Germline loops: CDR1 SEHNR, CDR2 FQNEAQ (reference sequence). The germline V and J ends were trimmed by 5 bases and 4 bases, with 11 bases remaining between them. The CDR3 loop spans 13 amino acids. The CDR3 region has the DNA TGTGCCAGCAGCGGCGACTCGACCTATGGCTACACCTTC. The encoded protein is CASSGDSTYGYTF.

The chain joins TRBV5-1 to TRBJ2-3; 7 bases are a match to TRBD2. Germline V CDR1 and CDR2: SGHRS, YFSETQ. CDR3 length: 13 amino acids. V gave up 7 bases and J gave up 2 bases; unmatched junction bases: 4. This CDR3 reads CASRAGDTDTQYF. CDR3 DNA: TGCGCCAGCCGGGCGGGGGACACAGATACGCAGTATTTT.

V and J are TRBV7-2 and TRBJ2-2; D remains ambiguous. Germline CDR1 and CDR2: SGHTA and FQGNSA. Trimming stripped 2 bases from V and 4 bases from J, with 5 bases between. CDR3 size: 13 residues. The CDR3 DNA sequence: TGTGCCAGCAGCTTAAGCATCACCGGGGAGCTGTTTTTT. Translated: CASSLSITGELFF.

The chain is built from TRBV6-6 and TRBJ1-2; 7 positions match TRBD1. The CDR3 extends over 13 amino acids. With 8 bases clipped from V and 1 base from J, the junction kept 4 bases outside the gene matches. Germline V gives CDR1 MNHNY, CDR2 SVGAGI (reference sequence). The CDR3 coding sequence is TGTGCCAGCCTGGACAGGTTTAACTATGGCTACACCTTC. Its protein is CASLDRFNYGYTF.

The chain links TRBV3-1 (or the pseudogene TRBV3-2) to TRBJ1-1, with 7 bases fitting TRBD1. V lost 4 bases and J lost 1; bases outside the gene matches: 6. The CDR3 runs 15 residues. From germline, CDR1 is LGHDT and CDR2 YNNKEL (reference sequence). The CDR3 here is CASSLIGQANTEAFF. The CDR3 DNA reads TGTGCCAGCAGCCTTATAGGACAGGCGAACACTGAAGCTTTCTTT.

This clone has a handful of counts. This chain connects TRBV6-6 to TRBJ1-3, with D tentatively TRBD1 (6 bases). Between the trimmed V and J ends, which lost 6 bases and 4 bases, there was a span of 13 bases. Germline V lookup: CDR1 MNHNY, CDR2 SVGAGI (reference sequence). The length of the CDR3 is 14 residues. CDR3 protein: CASSSLGAGNTIYF. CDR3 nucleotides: TGTGCCAGCAGCTCCCTGGGGGCAGGAAACACCATATATTTT.

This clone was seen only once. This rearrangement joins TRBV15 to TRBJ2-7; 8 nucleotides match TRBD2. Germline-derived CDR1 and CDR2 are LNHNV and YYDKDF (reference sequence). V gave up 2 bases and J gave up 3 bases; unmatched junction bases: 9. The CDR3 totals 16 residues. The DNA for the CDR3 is TGTGCCACCAGCAGACCGGGGGGGGAGCAAATCTACGAGCAGTACTTC. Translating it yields CATSRPGGEQIYEQYF.

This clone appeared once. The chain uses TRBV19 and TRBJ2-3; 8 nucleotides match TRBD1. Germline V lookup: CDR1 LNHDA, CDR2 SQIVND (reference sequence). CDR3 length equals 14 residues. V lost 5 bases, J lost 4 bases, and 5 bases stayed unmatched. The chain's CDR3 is CASSPGQGPDTQYF. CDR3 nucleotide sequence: TGTGCCAGTAGTCCCGGACAGGGCCCAGATACGCAGTATTTT.

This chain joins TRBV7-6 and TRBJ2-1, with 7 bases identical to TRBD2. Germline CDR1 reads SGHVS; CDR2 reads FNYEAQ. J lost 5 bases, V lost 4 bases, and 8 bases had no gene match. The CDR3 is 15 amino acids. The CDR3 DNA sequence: TGTGCCAGCAGCTCGGGGGGAGTAGGGAACAATGAGCAGTTCTTC. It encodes CASSSGGVGNNEQFF. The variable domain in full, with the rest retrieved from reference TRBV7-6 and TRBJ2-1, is GAGVSQSPRYKVTKRGQDVALRCDPISGHVSLYWYRQALGQGPEFLTYFNYEAQQDKSGLPNDRFSAERPEGSISTLTIQRTEQRDSAMYRCASSSGGVGNNEQFFGPGTRLTVL.

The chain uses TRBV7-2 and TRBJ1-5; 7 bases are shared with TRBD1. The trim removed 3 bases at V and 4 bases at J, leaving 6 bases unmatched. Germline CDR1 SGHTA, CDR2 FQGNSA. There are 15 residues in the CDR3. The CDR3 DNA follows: TGTGCCAGCAGCTTGGGACAGACGGCAAATCAGCCCCAGCATTTT. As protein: CASSLGQTANQPQHF.

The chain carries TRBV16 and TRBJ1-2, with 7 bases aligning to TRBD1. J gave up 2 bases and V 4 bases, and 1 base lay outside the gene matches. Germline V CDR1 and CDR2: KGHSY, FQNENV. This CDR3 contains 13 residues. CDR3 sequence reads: CASSPTGNYGYTF. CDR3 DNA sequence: TGTGCCAGCAGCCCGACAGGGAACTATGGCTACACCTTC.

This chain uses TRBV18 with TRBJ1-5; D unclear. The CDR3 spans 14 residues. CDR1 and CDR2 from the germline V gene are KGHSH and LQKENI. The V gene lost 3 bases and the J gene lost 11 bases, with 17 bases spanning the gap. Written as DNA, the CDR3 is TGTGCCAGCTCACCGGGTCCAGGCATAAGGACCCAGCATTTT. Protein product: CASSPGPGIRTQHF.

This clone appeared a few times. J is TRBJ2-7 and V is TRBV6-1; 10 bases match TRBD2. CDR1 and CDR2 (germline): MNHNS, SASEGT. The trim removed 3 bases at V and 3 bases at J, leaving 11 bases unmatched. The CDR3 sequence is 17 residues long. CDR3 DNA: TGTGCCAGCAGTGAGTCGGCTAGCGGGAGTAGGGGCTACGAGCAGTACTTC. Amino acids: CASSESASGSRGYEQYF.

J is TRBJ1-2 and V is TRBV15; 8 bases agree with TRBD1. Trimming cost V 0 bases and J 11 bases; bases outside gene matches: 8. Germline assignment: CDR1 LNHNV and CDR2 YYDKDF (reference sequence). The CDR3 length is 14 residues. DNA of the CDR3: TGTGCCACCAGCAGAGATAGGGGGACAGGCGCATACACCTTC. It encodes CATSRDRGTGAYTF.

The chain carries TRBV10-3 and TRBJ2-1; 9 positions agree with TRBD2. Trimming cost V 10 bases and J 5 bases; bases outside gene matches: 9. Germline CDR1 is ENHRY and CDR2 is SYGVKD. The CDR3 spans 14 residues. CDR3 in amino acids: CATKVAGENNEQFF. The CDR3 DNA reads TGTGCCACCAAGGTAGCGGGAGAGAACAATGAGCAGTTCTTC.

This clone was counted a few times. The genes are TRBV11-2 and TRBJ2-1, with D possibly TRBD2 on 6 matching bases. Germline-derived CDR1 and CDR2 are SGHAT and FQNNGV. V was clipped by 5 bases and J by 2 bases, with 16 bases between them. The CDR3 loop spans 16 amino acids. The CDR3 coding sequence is TGTGCCAGCAGCCCCTTGGGGGGAGCGACCTACAATGAGCAGTTCTTC. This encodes CASSPLGGATYNEQFF.

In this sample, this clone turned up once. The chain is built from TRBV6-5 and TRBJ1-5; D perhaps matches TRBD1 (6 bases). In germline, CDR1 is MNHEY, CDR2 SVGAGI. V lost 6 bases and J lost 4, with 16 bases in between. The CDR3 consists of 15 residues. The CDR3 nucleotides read TGTGCCAGCAGAACAGGGTCAGCGGGAAATCAGCCCCAGCATTTT. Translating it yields CASRTGSAGNQPQHF.

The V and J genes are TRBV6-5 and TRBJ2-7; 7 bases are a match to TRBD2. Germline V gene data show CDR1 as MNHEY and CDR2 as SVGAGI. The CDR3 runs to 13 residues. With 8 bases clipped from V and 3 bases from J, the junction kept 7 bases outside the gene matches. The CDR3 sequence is CASQGTIFYEQYF. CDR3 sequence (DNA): TGTGCCAGCCAAGGGACTATCTTCTACGAGCAGTACTTC.

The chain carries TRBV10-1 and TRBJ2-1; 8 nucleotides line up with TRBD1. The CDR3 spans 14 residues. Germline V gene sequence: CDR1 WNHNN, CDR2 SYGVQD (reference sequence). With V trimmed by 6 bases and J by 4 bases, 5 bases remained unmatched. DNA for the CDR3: TGCGCCAGCAGACGGACAGGGAGTTACAATGAGCAGTTCTTC. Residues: CASRRTGSYNEQFF.

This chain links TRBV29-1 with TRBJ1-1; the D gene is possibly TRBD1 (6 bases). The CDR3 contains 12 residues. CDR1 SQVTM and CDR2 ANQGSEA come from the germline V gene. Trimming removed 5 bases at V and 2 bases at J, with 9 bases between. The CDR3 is CSVYRDNTEAFF. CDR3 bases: TGCAGCGTTTACAGGGACAACACTGAAGCTTTCTTT.

This CDR3 is CASSITGVVNQPQHF. Here the CDR3 DNA reads TGTGCCAGTAGTATTACAGGGGTCGTTAATCAGCCCCAGCATTTT. The chain recombines TRBV19 with TRBJ1-5; TRBD1 matches at 7 bases. This CDR3 is 15 amino acids long. V shed 3 bases, J shed 4 bases, and the junction held 6 bases outside the gene matches. Germline CDR1 is LNHDA and CDR2 is SQIVND (reference sequence).

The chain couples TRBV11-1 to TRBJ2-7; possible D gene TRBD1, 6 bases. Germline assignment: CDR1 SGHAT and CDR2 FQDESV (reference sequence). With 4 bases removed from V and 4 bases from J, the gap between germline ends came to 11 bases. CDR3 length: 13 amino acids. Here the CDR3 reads CASSWTEKYEQYF. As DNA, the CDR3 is TGTGCCAGCAGCTGGACAGAAAAATACGAGCAGTACTTC.

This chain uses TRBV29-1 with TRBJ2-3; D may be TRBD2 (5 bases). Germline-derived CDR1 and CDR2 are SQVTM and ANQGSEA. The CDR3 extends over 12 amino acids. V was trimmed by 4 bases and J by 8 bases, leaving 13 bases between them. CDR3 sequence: CSVAPNGGTQYF. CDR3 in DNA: TGCAGCGTTGCCCCCAATGGAGGTACGCAGTATTTT.

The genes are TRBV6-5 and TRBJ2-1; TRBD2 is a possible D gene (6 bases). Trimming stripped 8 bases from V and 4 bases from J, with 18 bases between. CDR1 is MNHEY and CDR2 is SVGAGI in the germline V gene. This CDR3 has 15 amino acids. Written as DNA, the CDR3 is TGTGCCAGCCGCTCCCCCGGAGGGATATACAATGAGCAGTTCTTC. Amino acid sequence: CASRSPGGIYNEQFF.

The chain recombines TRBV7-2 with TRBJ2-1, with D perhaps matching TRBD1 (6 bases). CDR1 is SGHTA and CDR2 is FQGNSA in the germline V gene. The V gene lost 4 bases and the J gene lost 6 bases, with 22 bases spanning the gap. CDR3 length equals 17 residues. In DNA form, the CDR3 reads TGTGCCAGCAGCTCCACCCGACAGGCCCGCCACTTCAATGAGCAGTTCTTC. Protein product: CASSSTRQARHFNEQFF.

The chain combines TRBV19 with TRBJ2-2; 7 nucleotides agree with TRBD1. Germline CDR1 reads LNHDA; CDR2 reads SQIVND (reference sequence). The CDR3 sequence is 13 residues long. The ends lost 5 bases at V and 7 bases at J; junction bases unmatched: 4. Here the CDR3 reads CASSAQGVGELFF. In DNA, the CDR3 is TGTGCCAGTAGTGCCCAGGGGGTCGGGGAGCTGTTTTTT. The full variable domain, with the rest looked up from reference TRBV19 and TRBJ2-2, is DGGITQSPKYLFRKEGQNVTLSCEQNLNHDAMYWYRQDPGQGLRLIYYSQIVNDFQKGDIAEGYSVSREKKESFPLTVTSAQKNPTAFYLCASSAQGVGELFFGEGSRLTVL.

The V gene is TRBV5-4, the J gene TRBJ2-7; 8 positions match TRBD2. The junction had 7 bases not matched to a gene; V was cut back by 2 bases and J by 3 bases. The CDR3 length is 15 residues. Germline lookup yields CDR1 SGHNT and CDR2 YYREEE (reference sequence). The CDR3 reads CASSFGGRGVYEQYF. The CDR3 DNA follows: TGTGCCAGCAGCTTTGGTGGGCGGGGGGTCTACGAGCAGTACTTC.

The CDR3 here is CASSQEGGEQFF. In DNA, the CDR3 is TGTGCCAGCAGCCAAGAGGGGGGTGAGCAGTTCTTC. The V gene is TRBV3-1 (or the pseudogene TRBV3-2), the J gene TRBJ2-1, with D possibly being TRBD2 (6 bases). This CDR3 region has 12 residues. Germline CDR1 is LGHDT and CDR2 is YNNKEL (reference sequence). Trimming pared 0 bases from V and 9 bases from J, leaving 6 bases between.

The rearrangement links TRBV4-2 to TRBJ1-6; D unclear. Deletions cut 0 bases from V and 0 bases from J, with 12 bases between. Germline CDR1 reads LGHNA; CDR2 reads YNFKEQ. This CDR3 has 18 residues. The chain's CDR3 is CASSQDSPASSYNSPLHF. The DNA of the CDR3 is TGTGCCAGCAGCCAAGATTCCCCCGCGAGCTCCTATAATTCACCCCTCCACTTT.

CDR3 region: CASSPQGLGTDTQYF. The DNA of the CDR3 is TGTGCCAGCAGCCCACAGGGTTTAGGCACAGATACGCAGTATTTT. V usage is TRBV14 and J usage is TRBJ2-3; D is possibly TRBD1 (6 bases). The CDR3 is made up of 15 amino acids. V lost 4 bases, J lost 1 base, and 12 bases lay in between. Germline CDR1 is SGHDN and CDR2 is FVKESK.

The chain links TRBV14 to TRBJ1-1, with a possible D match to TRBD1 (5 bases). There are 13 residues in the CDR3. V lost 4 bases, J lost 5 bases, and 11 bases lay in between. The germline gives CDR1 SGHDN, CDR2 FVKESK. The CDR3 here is CASSPAGKTEAFF. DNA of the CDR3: TGTGCCAGCAGCCCTGCAGGGAAGACTGAAGCTTTCTTT. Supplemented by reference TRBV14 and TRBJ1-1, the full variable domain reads EAGVTQFPSHSVIEKGQTVTLRCDPISGHDNLYWYRRVMGKEIKFLLHFVKESKQDESGMPNNRFLAERTGGTYSTLKVQPAELEDSGVYFCASSPAGKTEAFFGQGTRLTVV.

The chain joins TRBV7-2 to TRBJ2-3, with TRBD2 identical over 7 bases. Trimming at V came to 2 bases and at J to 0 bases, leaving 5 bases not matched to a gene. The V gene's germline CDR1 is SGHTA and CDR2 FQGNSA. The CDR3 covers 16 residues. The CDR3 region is CASSLKLALSTDTQYF. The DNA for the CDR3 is TGTGCCAGCAGCTTAAAACTAGCGCTTAGCACAGATACGCAGTATTTT.